This T cell receptor (beta chain) was found in a study of blood T cells in healthy people across ages. CDR1 MNHEY and CDR2 SMNVEV come from the germline V gene (reference sequence). The CDR3 is 16 residues long. V gave up 5 bases and J gave up 5 bases; unmatched junction bases: 13. General study findings and limits: Unsorted PBMC material precluded a definitive naive versus antigen-experienced comparison.

This clonotype appeared a few times. Its specificity is not known. The use of a sample-barcoded 5' primer and a J-beta primer mix characterized a second PCR of roughly 6 to 11 cycles. The authors tagged each cDNA molecule using a template-switch adaptor with 12 random nucleotides. TCRdb itself ran the 5' RACE reads through MiXCR, one entry per CDR3 protein. The table includes 1.5 million to 2 million distinct CDR3 sequences, around 36% detected once. The material sequenced was blood. V usage is TRBV27 and J usage is TRBJ1-2; 8 positions agree with TRBD1. This receptor was identified in a young woman in good health. This CDR3 reads CASSPASGGASYGYTF. In DNA form, the CDR3 reads TGTGCCAGCAGTCCCGCCTCAGGGGGCGCGAGTTATGGCTACACCTTC.